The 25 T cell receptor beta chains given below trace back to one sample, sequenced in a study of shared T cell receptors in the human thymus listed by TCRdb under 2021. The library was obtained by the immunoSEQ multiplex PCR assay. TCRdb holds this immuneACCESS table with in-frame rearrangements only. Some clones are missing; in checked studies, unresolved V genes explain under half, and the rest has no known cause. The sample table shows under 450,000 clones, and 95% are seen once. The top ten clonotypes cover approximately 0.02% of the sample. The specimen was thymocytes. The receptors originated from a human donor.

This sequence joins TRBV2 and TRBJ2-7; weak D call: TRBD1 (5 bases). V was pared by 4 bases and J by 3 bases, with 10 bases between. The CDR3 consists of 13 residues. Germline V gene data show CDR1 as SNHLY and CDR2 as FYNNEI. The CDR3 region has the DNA TGTGCCAGCAGTGTGAGGCAGGGCTACGAGCAGTACTTC. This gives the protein CASSVRQGYEQYF. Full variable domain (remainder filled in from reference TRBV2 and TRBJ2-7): EPEVTQTPSHQVTQMGQEVILRCVPISNHLYFYWYRQILGQKVEFLVSFYNNEISEKSEIFDDQFSVERPDGSNFTLKIRSTKLEDSAMYFCASSVRQGYEQYFGPGTRLTVT.

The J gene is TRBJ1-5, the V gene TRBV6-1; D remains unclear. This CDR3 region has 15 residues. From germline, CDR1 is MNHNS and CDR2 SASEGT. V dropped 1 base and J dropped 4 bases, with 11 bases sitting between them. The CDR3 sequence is CASSEGRADNQPQHF. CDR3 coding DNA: TGTGCCAGCAGTGAAGGTAGGGCTGATAATCAGCCCCAGCATTTT.

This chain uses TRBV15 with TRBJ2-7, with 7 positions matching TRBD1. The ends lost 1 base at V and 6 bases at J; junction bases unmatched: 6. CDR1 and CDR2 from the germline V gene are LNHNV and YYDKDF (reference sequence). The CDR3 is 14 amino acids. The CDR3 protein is CATSRVRSGGEQYF. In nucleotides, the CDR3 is TGTGCCACCAGCAGAGTTAGGTCAGGGGGCGAGCAGTACTTC.

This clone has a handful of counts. The CDR3 nucleotides read TGTGCCAGCAGCTCCTCCACGAACGAGCAGTACTTC. This codes for CASSSSTNEQYF. The V and J genes are TRBV11-2 and TRBJ2-7, with D unresolved. This CDR3 region has 12 residues. V lost 4 bases, J lost 5 bases, and 9 bases lay in between. Germline V CDR1 and CDR2: SGHAT, FQNNGV.

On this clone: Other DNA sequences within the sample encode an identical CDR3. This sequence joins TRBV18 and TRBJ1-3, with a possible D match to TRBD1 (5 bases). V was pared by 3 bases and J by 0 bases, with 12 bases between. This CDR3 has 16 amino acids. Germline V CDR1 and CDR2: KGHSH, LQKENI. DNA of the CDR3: TGTGCCAGCTCACCTCCGGGACGGATCTCTGGAAACACCATATATTTT. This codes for CASSPPGRISGNTIYF.

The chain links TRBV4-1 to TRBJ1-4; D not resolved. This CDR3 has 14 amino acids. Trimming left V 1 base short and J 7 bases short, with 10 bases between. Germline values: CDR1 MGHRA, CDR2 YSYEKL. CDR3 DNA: TGCGCCAGCAGCCAAGGGACTCGGCTTGAAAAACTGTTTTTT. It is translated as CASSQGTRLEKLFF.

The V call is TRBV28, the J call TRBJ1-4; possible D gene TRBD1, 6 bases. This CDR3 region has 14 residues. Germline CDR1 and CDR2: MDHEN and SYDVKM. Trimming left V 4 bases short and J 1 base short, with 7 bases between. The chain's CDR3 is CASSSQGTNEKLFF. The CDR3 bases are TGTGCCAGCAGTTCACAGGGAACTAATGAAAAACTGTTTTTT.

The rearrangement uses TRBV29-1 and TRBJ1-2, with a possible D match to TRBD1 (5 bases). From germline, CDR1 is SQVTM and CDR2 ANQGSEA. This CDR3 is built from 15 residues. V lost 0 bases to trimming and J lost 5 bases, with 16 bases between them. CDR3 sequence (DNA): TGCAGCGTTGAAGACAGGGAGGATTTGGTGTATGGCTACACCTTC. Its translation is CSVEDREDLVYGYTF. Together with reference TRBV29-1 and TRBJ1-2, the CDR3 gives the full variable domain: SAVISQKPSRDICQRGTSLTIQCQVDSQVTMMFWYRQQPGQSLTLIATANQGSEATYESGFVIDKFPISRPNLTFSTLTVSNMSPEDSSIYLCSVEDREDLVYGYTFGSGTRLTVV.

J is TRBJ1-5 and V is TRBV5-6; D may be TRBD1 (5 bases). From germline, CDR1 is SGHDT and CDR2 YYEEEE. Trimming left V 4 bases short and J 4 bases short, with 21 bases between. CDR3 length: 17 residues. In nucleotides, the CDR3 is TGTGCCAGCAGCCCGGGGGTGGTAGAGGGTACAAATCAGCCCCAGCATTTT. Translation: CASSPGVVEGTNQPQHF.

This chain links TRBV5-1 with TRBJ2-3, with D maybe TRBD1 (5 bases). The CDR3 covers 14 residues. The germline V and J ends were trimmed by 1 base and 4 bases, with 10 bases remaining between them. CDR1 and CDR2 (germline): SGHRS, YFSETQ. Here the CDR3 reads CASSLPGLADTQYF. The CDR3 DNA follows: TGCGCCAGCAGCTTGCCAGGGTTGGCAGATACGCAGTATTTT.

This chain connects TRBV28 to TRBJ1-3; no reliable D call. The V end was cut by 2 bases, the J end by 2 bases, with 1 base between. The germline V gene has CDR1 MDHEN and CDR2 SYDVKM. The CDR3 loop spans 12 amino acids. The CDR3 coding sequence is TGTGCCAGCAGTTTAGCTGGAAACACCATATATTTT. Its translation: CASSLAGNTIYF. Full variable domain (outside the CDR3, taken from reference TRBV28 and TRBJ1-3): DVKVTQSSRYLVKRTGEKVFLECVQDMDHENMFWYRQDPGLGLRLIYFSYDVKMKEKGDIPEGYSVSREKKERFSLILESASTNQTSMYLCASSLAGNTIYFGEGSWLTVV.

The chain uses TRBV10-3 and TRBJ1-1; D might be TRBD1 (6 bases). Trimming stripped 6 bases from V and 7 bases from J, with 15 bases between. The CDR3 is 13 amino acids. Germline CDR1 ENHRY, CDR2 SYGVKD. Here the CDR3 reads CAIRLGGAVEAFF. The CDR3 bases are TGTGCCATCAGGTTGGGGGGGGCTGTTGAAGCTTTCTTT.

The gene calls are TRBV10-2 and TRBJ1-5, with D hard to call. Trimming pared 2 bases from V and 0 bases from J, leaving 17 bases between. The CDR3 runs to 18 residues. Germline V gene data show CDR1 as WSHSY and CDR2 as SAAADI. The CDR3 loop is CASSETRDKKYSNQPQHF. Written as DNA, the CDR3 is TGCGCCAGCAGTGAGACCCGAGACAAGAAGTATAGCAATCAGCCCCAGCATTTT.

The CDR3, as DNA: TGCGCCAGCAGCCAAGGCAGGGGAGGCAGGAATACCTACAATGAGCAGTTCTTC. This translates into CASSQGRGGRNTYNEQFF. This chain joins TRBV4-1 and TRBJ2-1; possibly TRBD1 or TRBD2 for D (6 bases each). Trimming pared 1 base from V and 2 bases from J, leaving 18 bases between. Germline V gene data show CDR1 as MGHRA and CDR2 as YSYEKL. The CDR3 sequence is 18 residues long.

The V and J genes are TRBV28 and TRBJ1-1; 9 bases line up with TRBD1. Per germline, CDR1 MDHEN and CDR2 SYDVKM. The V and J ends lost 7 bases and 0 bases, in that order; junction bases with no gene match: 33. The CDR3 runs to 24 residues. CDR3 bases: TGTGCCAGCATCCCACAGGCTCTGTTCACCGGGACAGGGCGTTATTTCGGCATGAACACTGAAGCTTTCTTT. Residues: CASIPQALFTGTGRYFGMNTEAFF.

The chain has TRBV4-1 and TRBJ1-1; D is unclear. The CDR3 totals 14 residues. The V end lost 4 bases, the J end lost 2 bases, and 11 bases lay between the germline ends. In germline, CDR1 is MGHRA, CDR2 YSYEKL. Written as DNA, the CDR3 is TGCGCCAGCAGCCCCCACCCGGGAAACACTGAAGCTTTCTTT. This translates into CASSPHPGNTEAFF.

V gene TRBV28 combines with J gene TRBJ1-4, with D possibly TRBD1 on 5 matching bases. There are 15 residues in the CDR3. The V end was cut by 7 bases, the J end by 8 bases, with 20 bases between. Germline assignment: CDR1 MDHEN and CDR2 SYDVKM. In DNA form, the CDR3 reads TGTGCCAGCACAGTTTTTGGGGGTGATAGCGAAAAACTGTTTTTT. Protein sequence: CASTVFGGDSEKLFF. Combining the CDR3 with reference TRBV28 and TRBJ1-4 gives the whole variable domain DVKVTQSSRYLVKRTGEKVFLECVQDMDHENMFWYRQDPGLGLRLIYFSYDVKMKEKGDIPEGYSVSREKKERFSLILESASTNQTSMYLCASTVFGGDSEKLFFGSGTQLSVL.

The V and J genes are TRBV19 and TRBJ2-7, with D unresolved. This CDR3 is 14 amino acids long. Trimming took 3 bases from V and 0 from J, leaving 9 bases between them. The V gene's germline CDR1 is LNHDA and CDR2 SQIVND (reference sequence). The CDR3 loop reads CASSIGPSSYEQYF. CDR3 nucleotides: TGTGCCAGTAGTATCGGTCCGTCCTCCTACGAGCAGTACTTC.

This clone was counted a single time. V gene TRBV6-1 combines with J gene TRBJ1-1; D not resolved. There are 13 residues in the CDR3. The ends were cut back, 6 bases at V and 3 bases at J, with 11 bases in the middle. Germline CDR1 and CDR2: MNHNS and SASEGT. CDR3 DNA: TGTGCCAGCAGCCCGACCGACCACACTGAAGCTTTCTTT. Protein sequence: CASSPTDHTEAFF.

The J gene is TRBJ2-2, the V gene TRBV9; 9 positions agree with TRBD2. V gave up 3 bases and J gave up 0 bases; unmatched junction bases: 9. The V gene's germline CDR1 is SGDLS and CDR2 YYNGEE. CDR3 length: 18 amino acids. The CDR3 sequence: CASSDRLAVVSNTGELFF. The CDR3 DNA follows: TGTGCCAGCAGCGACAGACTAGCGGTCGTATCGAACACCGGGGAGCTGTTTTTT.

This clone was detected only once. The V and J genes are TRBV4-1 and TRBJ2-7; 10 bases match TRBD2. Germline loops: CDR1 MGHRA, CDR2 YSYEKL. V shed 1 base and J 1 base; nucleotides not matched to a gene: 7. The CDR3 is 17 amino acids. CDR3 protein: CASSQGSGRARSYEQYF. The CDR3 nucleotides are TGCGCCAGCAGCCAAGGCAGCGGGAGGGCCCGATCCTACGAGCAGTACTTC.

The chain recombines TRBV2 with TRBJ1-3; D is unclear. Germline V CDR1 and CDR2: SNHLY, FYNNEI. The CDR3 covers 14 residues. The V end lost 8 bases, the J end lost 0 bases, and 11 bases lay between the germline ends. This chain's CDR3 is CASPDGSSGNTIYF. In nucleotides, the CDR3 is TGTGCCAGCCCCGATGGGAGCTCTGGAAACACCATATATTTT.

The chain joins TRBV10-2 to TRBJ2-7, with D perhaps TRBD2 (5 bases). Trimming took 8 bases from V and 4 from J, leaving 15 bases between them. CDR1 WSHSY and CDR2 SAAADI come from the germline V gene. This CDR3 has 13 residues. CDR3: CASGGRRPYEQYF. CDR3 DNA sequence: TGCGCCAGCGGCGGGCGGCGACCGTACGAGCAGTACTTC.

CDR3 nucleotides: TGTGCCAGCAGCTTATCCAATGAGTTTGGGCCTGGAAACACCATATATTTT. Amino acids: CASSLSNEFGPGNTIYF. The chain carries TRBV5-6 and TRBJ1-3; the D is unclear. The CDR3 loop spans 17 amino acids. V was clipped by 2 bases and J by 2 bases, with 17 bases between them. Germline values: CDR1 SGHDT, CDR2 YYEEEE.

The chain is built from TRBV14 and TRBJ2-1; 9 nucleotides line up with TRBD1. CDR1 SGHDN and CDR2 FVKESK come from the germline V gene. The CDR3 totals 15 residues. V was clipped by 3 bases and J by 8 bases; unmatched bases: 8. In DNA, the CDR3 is TGTGCCAGCAGCCAGATCGGGACAGGGTTATATGAGCAGTTCTTC. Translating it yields CASSQIGTGLYEQFF.